This T cell receptor (beta chain) was captured by sequencing in a study of low-dose radiotherapy and immunotherapy resistance in tumors. Study background: On a schedule of every two weeks, intravenous cyclophosphamide at a dose of 200 mg/m2 was delivered one day before each radiation and immunotherapy administration.

This clonotype has ten or more counts. Germline CDR1 SGHKS, CDR2 YYEKEE (reference sequence). Between the trimmed V and J ends, which lost 2 bases and 4 bases, there was a span of 12 bases. The CDR3 extends over 14 amino acids. TCR amplification used around 20 PCR cycles, a constant-region primer and a V-primer adapter. Amplification (by in vitro transcription) was performed on isolated mRNA. Using its own MiXCR run on the reads, TCRdb lists one record per CDR3 protein. The table has roughly 48,000 distinct CDR3 sequences, around 35% seen once. Time point here: after trial treatment. Treatment indicated: LDRT plus nivolumab, ipilimumab, low-dose cyclophosphamide and aspirin (RACIN trial). All of the donors were given nivolumab, ipilimumab, aspirin, low-dose cyclophosphamide and low-dose radiotherapy as part of RACIN, a single-arm trial. Enrollment required an advanced solid tumor negative for tumor-infiltrating lymphocytes.

The sequencing here drew on PBMCs, taken after low-dose radiotherapy plus immunotherapy. The chain recombines TRBV5-5 with TRBJ2-5, with D uncertain. This TCR derives from a male donor with rectosigmoid adenocarcinoma. The CDR3 loop reads CASSFSDFGETQYF. The CDR3 region has the DNA TGTGCCAGCAGCTTTTCCGACTTTGGAGAGACCCAGTACTTC.